This is a list of T cell receptor beta chains from one sample in a study of T cells in Graves' hyperthyroidism and ophthalmopathy. TCRdb fed the multiplex PCR reads into MiXCR, producing one record per CDR3 protein. The sample gives under 250,000 distinct CDR3 sequences, over 15% of which show up once; roughly 50% is in the top ten. Sequenced: blood. The receptors here all came from a man aged 50 to 59 with Graves' hyperthyroidism. Both conserved end residues are part of each CDR3. A D gene is named only where the DNA matches it firmly. Rows give clone size only sometimes, using once, few, many, or a class for an expanded clone.

abundance,v_gene,j_gene,d_gene,CDR3aa,CDR3nt
.,TRBV12-3/TRBV12-4,TRBJ2-2,.,CASSLSENTGELLF,TGTGCCAGCAGTTTATCAGAGAACACCGGGGAGCTGCTTTTT
.,TRBV30,TRBJ1-6,.,CAWRGSRSTNSPLHF,TGTGCCTGGAGGGGCTCGAGAAGTACAAATTCACCCCTCCACTTT
many,TRBV5-1,TRBJ2-5,TRBD1,CASSLGPGTGEEGTQYF,TGCGCCAGCAGCTTGGGGCCAGGGACAGGGGAAGAGGGGACCCAGTACTTC
.,TRBV4-1,TRBJ1-1,.,CASSQDWRRLGPMNTEAFF,TGCGCCAGCAGCCAAGATTGGCGCCGATTGGGGCCGATGAACACTGAAGCTTTCTTT
many,TRBV20-1,TRBJ2-3,.,CSARWGLKGDTQYF,TGCAGTGCTAGATGGGGCCTTAAAGGAGATACGCAGTATTTT
once,TRBV2,TRBJ2-1,.,CASSEFRGAYNEQFF,TGTGCCAGCAGTGAATTCAGGGGCGCCTACAATGAGCAGTTCTTC
.,TRBV20-1,TRBJ2-7,.,CSAIGGREYEQYF,TGCAGTGCTATAGGTGGAAGGGAGTACGAGCAGTACTTC
.,TRBV7-9,TRBJ2-1,TRBD2,CASSFAGGGGEQFF,TGTGCCAGCAGCTTCGCGGGAGGAGGGGGTGAGCAGTTCTTC
many,TRBV20-1,TRBJ2-3,TRBD2,CSARGLASGPSTDTQYF,TGCAGTGCTAGAGGACTTGCTAGCGGTCCTAGCACAGATACGCAGTATTTT
many,TRBV20-1,TRBJ2-3,.,CSAVETQRTDTQYF,TGCAGTGCCGTGGAGACGCAAAGGACAGATACGCAGTATTTT
.,TRBV5-1,TRBJ2-3,.,CASSSQGGDAQYF,TGCGCCAGCAGCTCCCAGGGTGGAGATGCGCAGTATTTT
.,TRBV6-2/TRBV6-3,TRBJ2-1,TRBD2,CASINGGLAGGPDFGEQFF,TGTGCCAGCATCAATGGGGGACTAGCGGGAGGGCCAGATTTCGGTGAGCAGTTCTTC
many,TRBV7-8,TRBJ1-2,TRBD1,CASSPRGQLRGYTF,TGTGCCAGCAGCCCCAGGGGACAGCTACGGGGCTACACCTTC
few,TRBV7-2,TRBJ1-6,.,CASSLLPQINSPLHF,TGTGCCAGCAGCTTACTTCCTCAGATTAATTCACCCCTCCACTTT
.,TRBV7-2,TRBJ2-1,.,CASSQERVYNEQFF,TGCGCCAGCAGCCAAGAGCGTGTTTACAATGAGCAGTTCTTC
.,TRBV4-2,TRBJ1-1,.,CASSQSQFSPNTEAFF,TGTGCCAGCAGCCAGAGTCAGTTCAGTCCGAACACTGAAGCTTTCTTT
.,TRBV7-3,TRBJ2-7,TRBD2,CASSEGGGTEQYF,TGTGCCAGCAGTGAAGGCGGGGGGACCGAGCAGTACTTC
few,TRBV19,TRBJ2-2,.,CASTTAGATGELFF,TGTGCCAGTACCACCGCGGGGGCCACCGGGGAGCTGTTTTTT
.,TRBV29-1,TRBJ1-2,TRBD1,CSARTGANYGYTF,TGCAGCGCGAGGACAGGGGCAAACTATGGCTACACCTTC
.,TRBV4-1,TRBJ1-1,.,CASSQLSTGNTEAFF,TGCGCCAGCAGCCAACTATCCACAGGGAACACTGAAGCTTTCTTT
many,TRBV27,TRBJ2-5,TRBD2,CASSLREGQETQYF,TGTGCCAGCAGTTTACGGGAGGGTCAAGAGACCCAGTACTTC
many,TRBV7-9,TRBJ2-7,TRBD1,CASSFGTVSYEQYF,TGTGCCAGCAGCTTCGGGACAGTCTCCTACGAGCAGTACTTC
few,TRBV14,TRBJ2-5,TRBD2,CASSQRGREETQYF,TGTGCCAGCAGCCAGCGGGGGAGGGAAGAGACCCAGTACTTC
.,TRBV18,TRBJ1-1,.,CASSLKVGHTEAFF,TGTGCCAGCTCCCTCAAGGTTGGCCACACTGAAGCTTTCTTT
few,TRBV20-1,TRBJ1-2,TRBD1,CSARGRRTGGNYGYTF,TGCAGTGCTAGAGGCCGTAGGACAGGCGGGAACTATGGCTACACCTTC
many,TRBV3-1,TRBJ1-1,TRBD1,CASSNWDRESTEAFF,TGTGCCAGCAGCAATTGGGACAGGGAAAGCACTGAAGCTTTCTTT
many,TRBV5-1,TRBJ2-7,TRBD1,CASSLGGTGPYEQYF,TGCGCCAGCAGCTTGGGTGGGACAGGTCCCTACGAGCAGTACTTC
.,TRBV19,TRBJ2-2,TRBD2,CASLAGVGTGELFF,TGTGCCAGTTTGGCGGGAGTGGGCACCGGGGAGCTGTTTTTT
many,TRBV20-1,TRBJ2-3,.,CSATSGDTQYF,TGCAGTGCTACATCCGGAGATACGCAGTATTTT
many,TRBV11-3,TRBJ2-1,.,CASSRGSSYNEQFF,TGTGCCAGCAGCCGGGGAAGCTCCTACAATGAGCAGTTCTTC
many,TRBV20-1,TRBJ1-2,.,CSATRTENYGYTF,TGCAGTGCTACCCGGACTGAAAACTATGGCTACACCTTC
.,TRBV6-1,TRBJ2-1,TRBD2,CASSLAGVGEQFF,TGTGCCAGCAGCCTAGCGGGAGTCGGTGAGCAGTTCTTC
few,TRBV7-6,TRBJ2-7,.,CASGLAEGNEQYF,TGTGCCAGCGGCTTAGCGGAGGGCAACGAGCAGTACTTC
.,TRBV7-9,TRBJ2-4,TRBD1,CASSLMGQGSAKNIQYF,TGTGCCAGCAGCCTAATGGGACAGGGCTCTGCCAAAAACATTCAGTACTTC
few,TRBV6-1,TRBJ1-2,TRBD1,CASSSGQGAVSGYTF,TGTGCCAGCAGCTCGGGACAGGGGGCGGTGAGTGGCTACACCTTC
many,TRBV27,TRBJ2-5,.,CASSLSRAQETQYF,TGTGCCAGCAGTTTATCGCGGGCCCAAGAGACCCAGTACTTC
few,TRBV7-9,TRBJ1-5,TRBD1,CASSFGTGAGQPQHF,TGTGCCAGCAGCTTCGGGACAGGGGCTGGTCAGCCCCAGCATTTT
many,TRBV6-2/TRBV6-3,TRBJ2-7,TRBD2,CASSFGLAGVYEQYF,TGTGCCAGCAGCTTTGGACTAGCGGGAGTCTACGAGCAGTACTTC
many,TRBV4-3,TRBJ2-7,.,CASSQDWRGLPYEQYF,TGCGCCAGCAGCCAAGATTGGAGGGGGCTTCCCTACGAGCAGTACTTC
many,TRBV5-1,TRBJ1-5,TRBD1,CASSSTTGEQPQHF,TGCGCCAGCAGCTCCACAACAGGGGAACAGCCCCAGCATTTT
many,TRBV20-1,TRBJ2-1,TRBD1,CSARSGTGANEQFF,TGCAGTGCTAGGTCAGGGACAGGGGCCAATGAGCAGTTCTTC
.,TRBV6-1,TRBJ2-7,.,CASRGGSQGYYEQYF,TGTGCCAGCAGAGGAGGTTCGCAGGGCTACTACGAGCAGTACTTC
.,TRBV12-5,TRBJ2-5,.,CASGLGLIGAFYF,TGTGCTAGTGGTTTGGGATTGATTGGAGCGTTTTACTTC
.,TRBV6-5,TRBJ2-2,.,CASSYSELRVAGELFF,TGTGCCAGCAGTTACTCGGAGCTAAGGGTCGCCGGGGAGCTGTTTTTT
many,TRBV5-1,TRBJ2-7,.,CASSISARLGSEQYF,TGCGCCAGCAGCATTAGTGCCCGATTGGGTTCCGAGCAGTACTTC
.,TRBV20-1,TRBJ1-5,.,CSAREGGWSNQPQHF,TGCAGTGCTAGAGAAGGGGGTTGGAGCAATCAGCCCCAGCATTTT
many,TRBV6-1,TRBJ2-5,.,CASRTEDWETQYF,TGTGCCAGCCGCACCGAGGACTGGGAGACCCAGTACTTC
few,TRBV6-2/TRBV6-3,TRBJ2-4,TRBD2,CASSPAGGPGIQYF,TGTGCCAGCAGCCCAGCGGGAGGGCCGGGCATTCAGTACTTC
many,TRBV5-1,TRBJ1-1,.,CASSFPDGNTEAFF,TGCGCCAGCAGCTTCCCCGACGGGAACACTGAAGCTTTCTTT
many,TRBV18,TRBJ2-5,.,CASSPGGASETQYF,TGTGCCAGCTCACCGGGAGGAGCTTCGGAGACCCAGTACTTC
.,TRBV20-1,TRBJ2-3,TRBD1,CSAARQGTPTDTQYF,TGCAGTGCCGCGAGACAGGGGACTCCCACAGATACGCAGTATTTT
many,TRBV28,TRBJ2-1,TRBD1,CASRDRSYNEQFF,TGTGCCAGTCGGGACAGATCCTACAATGAGCAGTTCTTC
many,TRBV12-3/TRBV12-4,TRBJ1-4,.,CASSSTGSGNEKLFF,TGTGCCAGCAGTTCCACAGGGTCGGGTAATGAAAAACTGTTTTTT
many,TRBV28,TRBJ2-1,.,CASRQNNEQFF,TGTGCCAGCAGGCAAAACAATGAGCAGTTCTTC
many,TRBV18,TRBJ2-3,.,CASSQAVIASTDTQYF,TGTGCCAGCTCGCAGGCAGTTATCGCTAGCACAGATACGCAGTATTTT